This is a list of T cell receptor beta chains from one sample in a study of shared clonotypes between healthy human individuals. Assay: immunoSEQ multiplex PCR; the TCRdb copy retains only in-frame clones and omits some. The sample gives 2 million to 2.5 million clones, roughly 92% of which show up once; 0.3% to 0.4% is in the top ten. The sequenced material came from naive CD4+ T cells from PBMCs. These receptors were collected from a man aged 18 to 30 in good health. Some clones in this sample may be carry-over from other donors' samples. CDR3s leave out the opening cysteine and the closing phenylalanine or tryptophan. Fields, in order: CDR3 length, clone size, V gene, CDR3 protein. Clone size, where shown, is once, few, many, or a class for clones that have expanded.

cdr3_length: 13; clone_size: few; v_call: TRBV5-1; cdr3_aa: ASSLEPGKGQPQH
cdr3_length: 11; clone_size: NA; v_call: TRBV2; cdr3_aa: ASVGVSGNTIY
cdr3_length: 12; clone_size: NA; v_call: TRBV4-2; cdr3_aa: ASSRDRGNSPLH
cdr3_length: 15; clone_size: NA; v_call: TRBV7-3; cdr3_aa: ASSPAGPTGTDYGYT
cdr3_length: 11; clone_size: NA; v_call: TRBV11-3; cdr3_aa: ASSLDVEGEAF
cdr3_length: 12; clone_size: NA; v_call: TRBV14; cdr3_aa: ASSQGHPNTEAF
cdr3_length: 15; clone_size: NA; v_call: TRBV21-1; cdr3_aa: ASSKRGLAGNFGELF
cdr3_length: 12; clone_size: NA; v_call: TRBV27; cdr3_aa: ASSSPGFGTEAF
cdr3_length: 10; clone_size: few; v_call: TRBV7-2; cdr3_aa: ASSDDSGPQH
cdr3_length: 12; clone_size: NA; v_call: TRBV7-3; cdr3_aa: ASSPSGFTYEQY
cdr3_length: 11; clone_size: NA; v_call: TRBV9; cdr3_aa: ASSVVSSGEQF
cdr3_length: 13; clone_size: NA; v_call: TRBV19; cdr3_aa: ASSLSGKGTDTQY
cdr3_length: 11; clone_size: NA; v_call: TRBV5-1; cdr3_aa: ASSLAQGEGYT
cdr3_length: 8; clone_size: NA; v_call: TRBV20-1; cdr3_aa: SARGTVGF
cdr3_length: 13; clone_size: once; v_call: TRBV5-1; cdr3_aa: ASSLFPESNQPQH
cdr3_length: 11; clone_size: NA; v_call: TRBV6-5; cdr3_aa: ASTSGSHQPQH
cdr3_length: 10; clone_size: NA; v_call: TRBV30; cdr3_aa: AWSINRETQY
cdr3_length: 11; clone_size: NA; v_call: TRBV28; cdr3_aa: ASSEGGGYGYT
cdr3_length: 11; clone_size: once; v_call: TRBV7-8; cdr3_aa: ASSLAGGNTIY
cdr3_length: 9; clone_size: NA; v_call: TRBV15; cdr3_aa: ATSRETEQY
cdr3_length: 11; clone_size: NA; v_call: TRBV10-3; cdr3_aa: AILIGTGGGYT
cdr3_length: 15; clone_size: NA; v_call: TRBV19; cdr3_aa: ASTLRRGAMTGNTIY
cdr3_length: 16; clone_size: NA; v_call: TRBV4-3; cdr3_aa: ASSQPPFRGALNTEAF
cdr3_length: 13; clone_size: NA; v_call: TRBV6-5; cdr3_aa: ASSPDENSNQPQH
cdr3_length: 11; clone_size: few; v_call: TRBV2; cdr3_aa: ASRPGQNQPQH
cdr3_length: 12; clone_size: NA; v_call: TRBV5-1; cdr3_aa: ASSLAIGTYEQY
cdr3_length: 12; clone_size: NA; v_call: TRBV5-1; cdr3_aa: ASSSTTGTDTQY
cdr3_length: 9; clone_size: NA; v_call: TRBV28; cdr3_aa: GVTRDLLAF
cdr3_length: 13; clone_size: NA; v_call: TRBV6-6; cdr3_aa: ASSYSQGVYNEQF
cdr3_length: 11; clone_size: NA; v_call: TRBV28; cdr3_aa: ASSLTPGNTIY
cdr3_length: 13; clone_size: NA; v_call: TRBV19; cdr3_aa: ASSIQPVEPGELF
cdr3_length: 13; clone_size: NA; v_call: TRBV7-9; cdr3_aa: ASSLVGRTDTEAF
cdr3_length: 12; clone_size: NA; v_call: TRBV30; cdr3_aa: AWSRWEGQDEQY
cdr3_length: 11; clone_size: NA; v_call: TRBV27; cdr3_aa: ASSQGPDGAQY
cdr3_length: 11; clone_size: NA; v_call: TRBV18; cdr3_aa: ASSSGSFYGYT
cdr3_length: 12; clone_size: NA; v_call: TRBV7-9; cdr3_aa: ASSPGTGGETQY
cdr3_length: 11; clone_size: few; v_call: TRBV7-2; cdr3_aa: ASSLKGNQPQH
cdr3_length: 13; clone_size: NA; v_call: TRBV7-9; cdr3_aa: ASTPQGPSYNEQF
cdr3_length: 12; clone_size: NA; v_call: TRBV27; cdr3_aa: ASSPGDRTYEQY
cdr3_length: 13; clone_size: NA; v_call: TRBV19; cdr3_aa: ASSIQPGRNYGYT
cdr3_length: 13; clone_size: NA; v_call: TRBV7-2; cdr3_aa: ASSLERLAYNEQF
cdr3_length: 10; clone_size: few; v_call: TRBV9; cdr3_aa: ASSARDTVVF
cdr3_length: 14; clone_size: NA; v_call: TRBV5-4; cdr3_aa: ASSLRVSSGAYEQY
cdr3_length: 13; clone_size: NA; v_call: TRBV6-5; cdr3_aa: ASTTSEVLAGELF
cdr3_length: 9; clone_size: NA; v_call: TRBV28; cdr3_aa: ASGQIYGYT
cdr3_length: 12; clone_size: NA; v_call: TRBV18; cdr3_aa: ASSKSGFSYEQY